The T cell receptor (beta chain) described here comes from a study of blood T cell repertoires in COVID-19 (dated by TCRdb to the early 2020s). Regarding the research as a whole: The collaborator samples originated in the United States, Italy and Spain and spanned the acute and convalescent phases of COVID-19. A freely available public database, intended as a resource for researchers studying the immune response to SARS-CoV-2, is where the repertoires were released. A de-identified subject ID, COVID-19 status, age in years and sex were almost always included in the sample metadata. Samples came from the ongoing ImmuneRACE study (first 160 participants) plus 1,254 subjects from 6 global collaborators. Where available, HLA class I and class II types were obtained from metadata supplied by the sample provider rather than from assay-based typing. The material from the prospective study consisted of cDNA or gDNA derived from T cells, B-cell-depleted T cells, or PBMCs. Deeply sampled blood TCRbeta repertoires from subjects exposed to, actively infected with, or recovered from COVID-19 were included in the dataset. Here is what the overall study found, with its caveats: Clinical and demographic metadata were provided uncurated, with the amount varying by source and participant.

About this clone: No cognate antigen has been identified for it. Base quality data are lacking; no much larger clone is found one base away.

CDR1 MDHEN and CDR2 SYDVKM are derived from the germline V gene. A distance of 15 bases separates the germline ends of V and J, which lose 2 bases and 4 bases respectively. Measured from the cysteine to the phenylalanine, the CDR3 is 16 residues long. Only CDR3 DNA is held: 48 bases, read in frame from base 1. Collaborating institutions collected whole blood in K2EDTA tubes following their own protocols. Collaborator samples were shipped for TCRbeta analysis as frozen whole blood, isolated PBMCs, or DNA extracted from either sample type. TCRbeta CDR3 regions were amplified from genomic DNA by means of the immunoSEQ Assay, a bias-controlled multiplex PCR. On the authors' methods: The number of nucleated cells in each sample was estimated from the amplification of reference gene primers within the assay. To quantify the absolute abundance of each unique TCRbeta CDR3 rearrangement, sequence reads were collapsed and filtered. For each sample, productive Simpson clonality was calculated as the square root of Simpson's diversity index over productive rearrangements. As stored in TCRdb, this immuneACCESS dataset retains in-frame rearrangements with V and J assigned. A fraction of the clones does not appear; measured against another copy, unresolved V genes explain less than half of the discrepancy, and the remainder lacks a known reason. Clone size and V and J calls were adopted from that table, with D and trimming inferred from the DNA. The sample table contains fewer than 300,000 clones; only one count was recorded for about 85% of them. Together, the top ten hold about 14% of the sample.

The TCR originated in a human donor in a cohort sampled during active COVID-19. The sample consisted of peripheral blood. The V gene is TRBV28 and the J gene is TRBJ2-1; no D gene call is confident. The CDR3 region reads CASSLTSSVGYNEQFF. The bases are TGTGCCAGCAGTTTAACCTCTAGTGTGGGTTACAATGAGCAGTTCTTC.